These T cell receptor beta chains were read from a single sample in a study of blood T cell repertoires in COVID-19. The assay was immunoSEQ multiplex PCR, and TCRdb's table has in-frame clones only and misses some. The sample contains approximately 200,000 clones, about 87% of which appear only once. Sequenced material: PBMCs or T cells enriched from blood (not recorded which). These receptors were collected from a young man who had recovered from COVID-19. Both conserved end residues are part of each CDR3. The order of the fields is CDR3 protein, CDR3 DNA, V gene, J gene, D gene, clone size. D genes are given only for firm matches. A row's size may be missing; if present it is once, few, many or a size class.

CDR3aa: CASSYKQRPTEAFF
CDR3nt: TGTGCCAGCAGTTATAAGCAGCGGCCCACTGAAGCTTTCTTT
v_gene: TRBV6-5
j_gene: TRBJ1-1
d_gene: NA
abundance: NA

CDR3aa: CASSLGRGNEQYF
CDR3nt: TGTGCCAGCAGCTTAGGCCGGGGGAACGAGCAGTACTTC
v_gene: TRBV13
j_gene: TRBJ2-7
d_gene: NA
abundance: NA

CDR3aa: CASSNRKDRGPVSNEQFF
CDR3nt: TGTGCCAGCAGCAATCGAAAAGACAGGGGGCCCGTCTCCAATGAGCAGTTCTTC
v_gene: TRBV7-2
j_gene: TRBJ2-1
d_gene: TRBD1
abundance: NA

CDR3aa: CASSLTSGDFYEQYF
CDR3nt: TGTGCCAGCAGCCTGACTAGCGGGGATTTCTACGAGCAGTACTTC
v_gene: TRBV5-5
j_gene: TRBJ2-7
d_gene: TRBD2
abundance: NA

CDR3aa: CAWSQGQSNQPQHF
CDR3nt: TGTGCCTGGAGTCAAGGACAGAGCAATCAGCCCCAGCATTTT
v_gene: TRBV30
j_gene: TRBJ1-5
d_gene: NA
abundance: NA

CDR3aa: CASGSGVLAKNIQYF
CDR3nt: TGTGCCAGTGGAAGCGGGGTACTAGCCAAAAACATTCAGTACTTC
v_gene: TRBV19
j_gene: TRBJ2-4
d_gene: TRBD2
abundance: once

CDR3aa: CASSEGVGGNNQPQHF
CDR3nt: TGTGCCAGCAGTGAAGGGGTAGGGGGAAACAATCAGCCCCAGCATTTT
v_gene: TRBV25-1
j_gene: TRBJ1-5
d_gene: NA
abundance: NA

CDR3aa: CASSLGLPDTQYF
CDR3nt: TGTGCCAGCAGTTTGGGACTCCCAGATACGCAGTATTTT
v_gene: TRBV12-3/TRBV12-4
j_gene: TRBJ2-3
d_gene: NA
abundance: few

CDR3aa: CASSRLGGTYNEQFF
CDR3nt: TGTGCCAGCAGCCGGCTAGGCGGGACTTACAATGAGCAGTTCTTC
v_gene: TRBV7-8
j_gene: TRBJ2-1
d_gene: NA
abundance: NA

CDR3aa: CAWEFGQGEAFF
CDR3nt: TGTGCCTGGGAATTTGGACAGGGTGAGGCTTTCTTT
v_gene: TRBV30
j_gene: TRBJ1-1
d_gene: TRBD1
abundance: few

CDR3aa: CASSRSSYNSPLHF
CDR3nt: TGTGCCAGCAGTAGGAGCTCCTATAATTCACCCCTCCACTTT
v_gene: TRBV2
j_gene: TRBJ1-6
d_gene: NA
abundance: once

CDR3aa: CAISGGDGSILEKLFF
CDR3nt: TGCGCCATCAGTGGGGGGGATGGGTCGATATTAGAAAAACTGTTTTTT
v_gene: TRBV10-1
j_gene: TRBJ1-4
d_gene: NA
abundance: NA

CDR3aa: CASSRVLVREETQYF
CDR3nt: TGTGCCAGTAGTAGGGTGCTAGTGAGGGAGGAGACCCAGTACTTC
v_gene: TRBV19
j_gene: TRBJ2-5
d_gene: NA
abundance: NA

CDR3aa: CASRPTGTNSPLHF
CDR3nt: TGTGCCAGCAGACCGACAGGGACTAATTCACCCCTCCACTTT
v_gene: TRBV6-6
j_gene: TRBJ1-6
d_gene: TRBD1
abundance: NA

CDR3aa: CASAGNSNQPQHF
CDR3nt: TGTGCCAGTGCAGGAAATAGCAATCAGCCCCAGCATTTT
v_gene: TRBV19
j_gene: TRBJ1-5
d_gene: NA
abundance: NA

CDR3aa: CASSSGVGGSGNTIYF
CDR3nt: TGTGCCAGCAGCTCCGGGGTCGGGGGCTCTGGAAACACCATATATTTT
v_gene: TRBV11-2
j_gene: TRBJ1-3
d_gene: NA
abundance: NA

CDR3aa: CASSLLTSGHNEQFF
CDR3nt: TGTGCCAGCAGCTTACTTACTAGCGGCCACAATGAGCAGTTCTTC
v_gene: TRBV7-2
j_gene: TRBJ2-1
d_gene: TRBD2
abundance: NA

CDR3aa: CASSLAGSGGVRNEQFF
CDR3nt: TGTGCCAGCAGCTTAGCGGGGTCGGGAGGGGTTAGGAATGAGCAGTTCTTC
v_gene: TRBV11-2
j_gene: TRBJ2-1
d_gene: TRBD2
abundance: few

CDR3aa: CASSYSYTDTQYF
CDR3nt: TGTGCCAGCAGTTACTCATACACAGATACGCAGTATTTT
v_gene: TRBV6-2/TRBV6-3
j_gene: TRBJ2-3
d_gene: NA
abundance: NA

CDR3aa: CAWSQRGATNEKLFF
CDR3nt: TGTGCCTGGAGTCAACGGGGTGCAACTAATGAAAAACTGTTTTTT
v_gene: TRBV30
j_gene: TRBJ1-4
d_gene: NA
abundance: NA

CDR3aa: CASSEGARGYSGANVLTF
CDR3nt: TGTGCCAGCAGTGAAGGTGCCAGGGGGTACTCTGGGGCCAACGTCCTGACTTTC
v_gene: TRBV2
j_gene: TRBJ2-6
d_gene: TRBD1
abundance: NA

CDR3aa: CASSTRTNQETQYF
CDR3nt: TGTGCCAGCAGTACACGGACTAACCAAGAGACCCAGTACTTC
v_gene: TRBV11-3
j_gene: TRBJ2-5
d_gene: NA
abundance: NA

CDR3aa: CASSQVVAGISGNTIYF
CDR3nt: TGCGCCAGCAGCCAAGTAGTGGCAGGGATCTCTGGAAACACCATATATTTT
v_gene: TRBV4-1
j_gene: TRBJ1-3
d_gene: NA
abundance: NA

CDR3aa: CASSQGPLEGANYGYTF
CDR3nt: TGCGCCAGCAGCCAGGGACCCCTGGAGGGGGCAAACTATGGCTACACCTTC
v_gene: TRBV4-3
j_gene: TRBJ1-2
d_gene: TRBD1
abundance: NA

CDR3aa: CASSKNWGDRGDEGEQFF
CDR3nt: TGTGCCAGCAGCAAAAACTGGGGGGACAGGGGTGATGAAGGTGAGCAGTTCTTC
v_gene: TRBV21-1
j_gene: TRBJ2-1
d_gene: NA
abundance: NA

CDR3aa: CASSYPPGQGPSSQHF
CDR3nt: TGTGCCAGCAGTTACCCCCCAGGGCAGGGGCCCTCGTCCCAGCATTTT
v_gene: TRBV28
j_gene: TRBJ1-5
d_gene: NA
abundance: NA

CDR3aa: CASSRAAKWTSGASTDTQYF
CDR3nt: TGCGCCAGCAGCCGCGCAGCCAAATGGACTAGCGGGGCTAGCACAGATACGCAGTATTTT
v_gene: TRBV5-1
j_gene: TRBJ2-3
d_gene: TRBD2
abundance: NA

CDR3aa: CASSLGQGYYEQYF
CDR3nt: TGTGCCAGCAGCTTGGGACAGGGATACTACGAGCAGTACTTC
v_gene: TRBV7-9
j_gene: TRBJ2-7
d_gene: TRBD1
abundance: NA

CDR3aa: CASSLNGREANEQFF
CDR3nt: TGTGCCAGCAGCTTAAACGGGAGAGAGGCCAATGAGCAGTTCTTC
v_gene: TRBV7-2
j_gene: TRBJ2-1
d_gene: NA
abundance: NA

CDR3aa: CATSTNANQPQHF
CDR3nt: TGTGCCACCAGCACTAATGCGAATCAGCCCCAGCATTTT
v_gene: TRBV24-1
j_gene: TRBJ1-5
d_gene: NA
abundance: NA

CDR3aa: CAISAPTSGRPPSHEQYF
CDR3nt: TGTGCCATCAGTGCTCCGACTAGCGGGAGGCCCCCCTCCCACGAGCAGTACTTC
v_gene: TRBV10-3
j_gene: TRBJ2-7
d_gene: TRBD2
abundance: NA

CDR3aa: CASSQDPGLGTYEQYF
CDR3nt: TGCGCCAGCAGCCAAGACCCTGGACTAGGGACCTACGAGCAGTACTTC
v_gene: TRBV4-3
j_gene: TRBJ2-7
d_gene: TRBD2
abundance: NA

CDR3aa: CASSDGLAGSREQFF
CDR3nt: TGTGCCAGCAGTGACGGACTAGCGGGATCGCGGGAGCAGTTCTTC
v_gene: TRBV6-2/TRBV6-3
j_gene: TRBJ2-1
d_gene: TRBD2
abundance: NA

CDR3aa: CASRTTGAPYEQYF
CDR3nt: TGTGCCAGCAGGACTACAGGGGCCCCCTACGAGCAGTACTTC
v_gene: TRBV27
j_gene: TRBJ2-7
d_gene: TRBD1
abundance: NA

CDR3aa: CASSTPGDTIYF
CDR3nt: TGTGCCAGCAGCACCCCGGGAGACACCATATATTTT
v_gene: TRBV13
j_gene: TRBJ1-3
d_gene: NA
abundance: once

CDR3aa: CASSDSPTSTDTQYF
CDR3nt: TGCGCCAGCAGTGACAGTCCGACTAGCACAGATACGCAGTATTTT
v_gene: TRBV10-1
j_gene: TRBJ2-3
d_gene: NA
abundance: NA

CDR3aa: CASSSGNTEAFF
CDR3nt: TGTGCCAGCAGTTCAGGGAACACTGAAGCTTTCTTT
v_gene: TRBV2
j_gene: TRBJ1-1
d_gene: NA
abundance: NA